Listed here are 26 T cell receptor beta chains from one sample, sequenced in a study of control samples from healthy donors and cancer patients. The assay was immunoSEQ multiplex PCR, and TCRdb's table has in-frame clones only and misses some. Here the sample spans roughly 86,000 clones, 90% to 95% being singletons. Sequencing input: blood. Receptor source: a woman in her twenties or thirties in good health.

CDR3 protein: CASSLNPTSYEQYF. In DNA form, the CDR3 reads TGTGCCAGCAGCTTGAACCCGACCTCCTACGAGCAGTACTTC. The genes are TRBV5-5 and TRBJ2-7; unclear D gene. Germline V gene data show CDR1 as SGHKS and CDR2 as YYEKEE (reference sequence). The CDR3 loop spans 14 amino acids. Trimming cost V 1 base and J 0 bases, with 8 bases left between them.

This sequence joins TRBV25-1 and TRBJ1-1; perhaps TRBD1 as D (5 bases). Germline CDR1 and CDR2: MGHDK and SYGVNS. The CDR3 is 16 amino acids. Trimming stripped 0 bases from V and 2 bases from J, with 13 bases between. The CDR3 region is CASSEYLGGKNTEAFF. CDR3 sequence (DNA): TGTGCCAGCAGTGAATATTTGGGGGGGAAAAACACTGAAGCTTTCTTT.

For the CDR3, the DNA is TGTGCCAGCAGTTACCAGAGCTCTGGGGCCAACGTCCTGACTTTC. The encoded protein is CASSYQSSGANVLTF. The rearrangement uses TRBV6-5 and TRBJ2-6, with D unresolved. The germline V gene encodes CDR1 MNHEY and CDR2 SVGAGI. V dropped 2 bases and J dropped 0 bases, with 5 bases sitting between them. CDR3 size: 15 residues.

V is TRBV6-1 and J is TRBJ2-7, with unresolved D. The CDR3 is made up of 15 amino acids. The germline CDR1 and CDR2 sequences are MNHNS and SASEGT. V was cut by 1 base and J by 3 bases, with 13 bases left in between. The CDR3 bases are TGTGCCAGCAGTGAAGGAACGGAGATACACTACGAGCAGTACTTC. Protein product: CASSEGTEIHYEQYF.

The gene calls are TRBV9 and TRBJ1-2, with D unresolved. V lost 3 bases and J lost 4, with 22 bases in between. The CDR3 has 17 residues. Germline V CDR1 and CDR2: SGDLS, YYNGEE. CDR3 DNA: TGTGCCAGCAGCGCCGTTGAAATGTGGGGTGTGGGCTATGGCTACACCTTC. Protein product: CASSAVEMWGVGYGYTF.

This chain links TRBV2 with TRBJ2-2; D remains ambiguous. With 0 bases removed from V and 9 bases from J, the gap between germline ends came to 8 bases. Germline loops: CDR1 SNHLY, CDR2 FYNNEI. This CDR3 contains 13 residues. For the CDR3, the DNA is TGTGCCAGCAGTGAAGCGCCCTCCAGGGAGCTGTTTTTT. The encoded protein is CASSEAPSRELFF.

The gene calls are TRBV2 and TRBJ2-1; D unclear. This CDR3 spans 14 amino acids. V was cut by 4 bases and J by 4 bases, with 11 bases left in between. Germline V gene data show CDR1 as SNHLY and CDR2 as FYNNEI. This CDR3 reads CASSGHQRYNEQFF. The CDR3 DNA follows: TGTGCCAGCAGTGGGCACCAAAGATACAATGAGCAGTTCTTC.

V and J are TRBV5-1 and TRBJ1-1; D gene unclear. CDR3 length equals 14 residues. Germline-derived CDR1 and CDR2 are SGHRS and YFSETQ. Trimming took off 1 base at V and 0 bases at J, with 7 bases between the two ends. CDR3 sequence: CASSLKGLNTEAFF. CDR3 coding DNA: TGCGCCAGCAGCTTGAAGGGCCTGAACACTGAAGCTTTCTTT.

In DNA, the CDR3 is TGTGCCAGCAGCCAAGATGGCCAAGGGGGCTACGAGCAGTACTTC. It is translated as CASSQDGQGGYEQYF. The J gene is TRBJ2-7, the V gene TRBV4-2; weak D call: TRBD1 (6 bases). Trimming took 0 bases from V and 3 from J, leaving 12 bases between them. Germline V gene data show CDR1 as LGHNA and CDR2 as YNFKEQ. CDR3 length: 15 residues.

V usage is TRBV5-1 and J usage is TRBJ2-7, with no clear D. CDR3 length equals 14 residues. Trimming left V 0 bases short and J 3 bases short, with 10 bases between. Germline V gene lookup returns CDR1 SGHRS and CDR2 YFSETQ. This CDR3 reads CASSLEGSVYEQYF. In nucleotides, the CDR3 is TGCGCCAGCAGCTTGGAAGGCAGTGTCTACGAGCAGTACTTC.

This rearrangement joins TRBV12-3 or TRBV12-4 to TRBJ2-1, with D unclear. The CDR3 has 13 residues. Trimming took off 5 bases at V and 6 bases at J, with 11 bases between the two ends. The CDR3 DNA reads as TGTGCCAGCAGTCAGACGAGTAGCAATGAGCAGTTCTTC. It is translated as CASSQTSSNEQFF.

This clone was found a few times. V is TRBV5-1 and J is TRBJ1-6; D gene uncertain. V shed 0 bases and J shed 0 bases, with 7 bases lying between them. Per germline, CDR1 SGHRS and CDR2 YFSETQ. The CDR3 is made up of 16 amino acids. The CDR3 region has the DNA TGCGCCAGCAGCTTGGACATCTCCTCCTATAATTCACCCCTCCACTTT. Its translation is CASSLDISSYNSPLHF.

The CDR3 sequence: CASSSGVTGELFF. In DNA, the CDR3 is TGTGCCAGCAGCTCCGGGGTGACCGGGGAGCTGTTTTTT. The chain is built from TRBV7-2 and TRBJ2-2; maybe TRBD2 (5 bases). This CDR3 region has 13 residues. V was shortened by 4 bases and J by 5 bases, with 8 bases between the two germline ends. Looked up from germline, CDR1 is SGHTA and CDR2 is FQGNSA.

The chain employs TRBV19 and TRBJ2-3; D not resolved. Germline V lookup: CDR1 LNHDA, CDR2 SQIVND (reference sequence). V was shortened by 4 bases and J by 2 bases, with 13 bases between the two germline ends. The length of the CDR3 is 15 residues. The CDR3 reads CASSKWVSATDTQYF. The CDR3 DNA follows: TGTGCCAGTAGTAAATGGGTCTCCGCCACAGATACGCAGTATTTT. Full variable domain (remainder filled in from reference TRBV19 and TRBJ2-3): DGGITQSPKYLFRKEGQNVTLSCEQNLNHDAMYWYRQDPGQGLRLIYYSQIVNDFQKGDIAEGYSVSREKKESFPLTVTSAQKNPTAFYLCASSKWVSATDTQYFGPGTRLTVL.

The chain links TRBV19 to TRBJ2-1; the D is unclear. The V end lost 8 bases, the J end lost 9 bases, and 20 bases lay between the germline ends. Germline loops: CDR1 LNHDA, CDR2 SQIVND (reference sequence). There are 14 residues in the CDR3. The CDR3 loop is CASQSAGKWAEQFF. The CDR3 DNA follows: TGTGCCAGTCAATCGGCCGGCAAATGGGCTGAGCAGTTCTTC.

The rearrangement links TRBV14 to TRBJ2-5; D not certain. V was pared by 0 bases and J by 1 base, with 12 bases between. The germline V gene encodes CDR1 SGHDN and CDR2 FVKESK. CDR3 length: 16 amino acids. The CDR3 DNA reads TGTGCCAGCAGCCAAGAGAAGGGCACTCTCCAAGAGACCCAGTACTTC. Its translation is CASSQEKGTLQETQYF.

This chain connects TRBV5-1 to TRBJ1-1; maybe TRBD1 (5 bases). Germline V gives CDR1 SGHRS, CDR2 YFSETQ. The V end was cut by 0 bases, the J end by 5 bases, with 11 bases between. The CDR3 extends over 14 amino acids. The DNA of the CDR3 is TGCGCCAGCAGCTTGGATTGGGCAGGGACTGAAGCTTTCTTT. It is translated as CASSLDWAGTEAFF.

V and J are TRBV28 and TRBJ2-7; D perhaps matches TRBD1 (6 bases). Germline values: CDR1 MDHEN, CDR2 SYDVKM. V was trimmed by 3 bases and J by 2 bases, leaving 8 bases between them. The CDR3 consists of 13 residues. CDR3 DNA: TGTGCCAGCAGTTTCCCAGGGGCCTACGAGCAGTACTTC. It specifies CASSFPGAYEQYF. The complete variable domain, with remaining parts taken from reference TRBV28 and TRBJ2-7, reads DVKVTQSSRYLVKRTGEKVFLECVQDMDHENMFWYRQDPGLGLRLIYFSYDVKMKEKGDIPEGYSVSREKKERFSLILESASTNQTSMYLCASSFPGAYEQYFGPGTRLTVT.

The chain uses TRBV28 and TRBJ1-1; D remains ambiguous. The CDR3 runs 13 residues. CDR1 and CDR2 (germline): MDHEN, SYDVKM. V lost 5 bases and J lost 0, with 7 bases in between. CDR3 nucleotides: TGTGCCAGCAGTCCGAACCTGAACACTGAAGCTTTCTTT. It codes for CASSPNLNTEAFF.

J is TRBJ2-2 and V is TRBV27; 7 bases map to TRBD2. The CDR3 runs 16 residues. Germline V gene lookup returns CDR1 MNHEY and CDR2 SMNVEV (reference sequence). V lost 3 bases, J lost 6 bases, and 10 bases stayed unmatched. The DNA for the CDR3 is TGTGCCAGCAGTTTGCGGGAGTGGGTTAACGCCGGGGAGCTGTTTTTT. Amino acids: CASSLREWVNAGELFF.

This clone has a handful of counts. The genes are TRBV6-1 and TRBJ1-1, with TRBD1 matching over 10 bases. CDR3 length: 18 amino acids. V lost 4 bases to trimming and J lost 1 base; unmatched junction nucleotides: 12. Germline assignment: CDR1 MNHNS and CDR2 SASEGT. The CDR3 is CASSAPPGQGTGNTEAFF. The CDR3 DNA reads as TGTGCCAGCAGTGCTCCACCGGGACAGGGGACGGGGAACACTGAAGCTTTCTTT.

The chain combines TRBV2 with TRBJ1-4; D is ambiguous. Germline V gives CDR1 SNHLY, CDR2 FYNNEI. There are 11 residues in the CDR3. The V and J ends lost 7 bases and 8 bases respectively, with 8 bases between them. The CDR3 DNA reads TGTGCCAGCAAACTCGGGGAAAAACTGTTTTTT. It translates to CASKLGEKLFF.

CDR3 loop: CASSEGQNSGANVLTF. The CDR3 DNA reads TGTGCCAGCAGTGAGGGACAAAACTCTGGGGCCAACGTCCTGACTTTC. This rearrangement joins TRBV6-4 to TRBJ2-6; tentatively, D is TRBD1 (6 bases). V was shortened by 3 bases and J by 0 bases, with 9 bases between the two germline ends. Germline V gives CDR1 MRHNA, CDR2 SNTAGT. This CDR3 comprises 16 residues.

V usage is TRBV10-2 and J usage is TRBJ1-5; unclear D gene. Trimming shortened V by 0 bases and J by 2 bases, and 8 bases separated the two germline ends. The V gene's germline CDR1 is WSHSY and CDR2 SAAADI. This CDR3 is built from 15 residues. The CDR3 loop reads CASSESSVGNQPQHF. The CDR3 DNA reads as TGCGCCAGCAGTGAGTCGAGTGTCGGCAATCAGCCCCAGCATTTT.

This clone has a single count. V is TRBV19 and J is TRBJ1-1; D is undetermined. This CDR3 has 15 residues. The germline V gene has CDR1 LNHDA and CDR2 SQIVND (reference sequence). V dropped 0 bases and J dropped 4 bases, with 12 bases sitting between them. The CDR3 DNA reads TGTGCCAGTAGTATAGACCAGGTTGCCTCCACTGAAGCTTTCTTT. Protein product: CASSIDQVASTEAFF.

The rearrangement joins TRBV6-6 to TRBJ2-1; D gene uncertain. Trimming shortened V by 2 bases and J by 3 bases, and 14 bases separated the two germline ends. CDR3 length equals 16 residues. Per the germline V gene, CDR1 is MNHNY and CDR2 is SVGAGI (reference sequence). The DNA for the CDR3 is TGTGCCAGCAGTTACAAAACCCAACAGCTCTACAATGAGCAGTTCTTC. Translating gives CASSYKTQQLYNEQFF.